This T cell receptor beta chain stems from a study of T-cell reconstitution after alpha-beta-depleted transplantation in children. The length of the CDR3 is 14 residues. V was shortened by 5 bases and J by 5 bases, with 10 bases between the two germline ends. Germline V CDR1 and CDR2: KGHSH, LQKENI. This clonotype was detected a few times. It was with unique molecular identifiers that the TCRbeta library was prepared. TCRdb itself ran the PCR reads through MiXCR, one entry per CDR3 protein. Here the sample spans 120,000 or so distinct CDR3 sequences, 20% to 25% being singletons. This chain links TRBV18 with TRBJ1-6; D remains unclear. The source material was PBMCs, mostly from graft donor cells, sampled 180 days after TCRalphabeta/CD19-depleted stem cell transplant. This sequence was found in a male patient between 2 and 10 years old who had a stem cell transplant for chronic granulomatous disease, so the T cells may come from the graft donor. The CDR3 here is CASSEKPDNSPLHF. The CDR3 bases are TGTGCCAGCTCAGAGAAGCCTGATAATTCACCCCTCCACTTT. Full variable domain (missing parts from reference TRBV18 and TRBJ1-6): NAGVMQNPRHLVRRRGQEARLRCSPMKGHSHVYWYRQLPEEGLKFMVYLQKENIIDESGMPKERFSAEFPKEGPSILRIQQVVRGDSAAYFCASSEKPDNSPLHFGNGTRLTVT.